The sequence of this T cell receptor (beta chain) was determined in a study of shared clonotypes between healthy human individuals. With regard to this clone: Its specificity is unknown.

CDR1 MDHEN and CDR2 SYDVKM come from the germline V gene. The CDR3 covers 13 residues. Germline trimming cut 8 bases from V and 6 bases from J; bases unmatched to any gene: 6. TCRdb's copy holds only in-frame clones and misses some; the assay was immunoSEQ multiplex PCR. This sample has around 1.9 million clones, with about 93% found just once. Cells designated naive CD8 were CD45RO-negative and were positively selected for CCR7, with terminally differentiated effector memory CD45RA+ cells excluded. Overall study findings and caveats: Unshared clonotypes carried lower generation probabilities than those common to all four donors. Despite large depth, sorted-subset datasets appeared incompletely sequenced.

The receptor comes from a man between 18 and 35 years old in good health. Some clones in this sample may be carry-over from other donors' samples. Sequencing was carried out using naive CD8+ T cells from PBMCs. The chain has TRBV28 and TRBJ2-1; 8 positions match TRBD2. CDR3 residues: CASRGLEFNEQFF. In DNA, the CDR3 is TGTGCCAGCCGGGGACTAGAGTTCAATGAGCAGTTCTTC.